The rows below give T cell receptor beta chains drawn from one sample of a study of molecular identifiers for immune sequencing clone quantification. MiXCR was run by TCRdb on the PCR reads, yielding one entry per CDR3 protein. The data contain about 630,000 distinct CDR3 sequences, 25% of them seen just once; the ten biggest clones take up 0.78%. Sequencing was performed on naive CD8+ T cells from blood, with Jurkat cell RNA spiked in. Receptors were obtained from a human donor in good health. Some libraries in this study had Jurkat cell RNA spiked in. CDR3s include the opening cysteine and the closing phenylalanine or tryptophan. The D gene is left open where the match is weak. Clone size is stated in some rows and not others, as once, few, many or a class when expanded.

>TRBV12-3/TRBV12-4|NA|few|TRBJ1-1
TGTGCCAGCAGTTTAGTGCCAGCTCCCGGCAACACTGAAGCTTTCTTT
CASSLVPAPGNTEAFF
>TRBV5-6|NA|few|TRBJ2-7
TGTGCCAGCAGCCCGAGGAGGACGGAGAGCTCCTACGAGCAGTACTTC
CASSPRRTESSYEQYF
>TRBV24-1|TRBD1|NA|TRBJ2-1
TGTGCCACCAAACCCGACAGGGGGCATTTAGGCAACAATGAGCAGTTCTTC
CATKPDRGHLGNNEQFF
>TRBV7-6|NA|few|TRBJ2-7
TGTGCCAGCAGCCCCGTCCTAGGTTTGGAGCAGTACTTC
CASSPVLGLEQYF
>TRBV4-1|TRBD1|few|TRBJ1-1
TGCGCCAGCAGCCAATCGACAGGGGGGGCTGAAGCTTCCTTT
CASSQSTGGAEASF
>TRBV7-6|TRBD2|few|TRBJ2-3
TGTGCCAGCAGCTTAGGGGCTAGCGGGAGTATGACAGATACGCAGTATTTT
CASSLGASGSMTDTQYF
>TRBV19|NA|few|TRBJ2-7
TGTGCCAGTAGCGAGGGTACTTCCTACGAGCAGTACTTC
CASSEGTSYEQYF
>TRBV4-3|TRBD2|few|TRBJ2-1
TGCGCCAGCAGCCAAGATCCTAGCGGGGTATACAATGAGCAGTTCTTC
CASSQDPSGVYNEQFF
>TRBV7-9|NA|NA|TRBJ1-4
TGTGCCACCGGCAGATCAACAACTAATGAAAAACTGTTTTTT
CATGRSTTNEKLFF
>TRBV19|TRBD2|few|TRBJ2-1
TGTGCCAGTAGTATAGTAGGGACTAGCTTCAATGAGCAGTTCTTC
CASSIVGTSFNEQFF
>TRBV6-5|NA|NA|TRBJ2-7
TGTGCCAGCAGTTACTCGAGGACGGGAAAATACTACGAGCAGTACTTC
CASSYSRTGKYYEQYF
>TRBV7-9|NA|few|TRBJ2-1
TGTGCCAGCAGCCAGGGCCCTCAGGACTACAATGAGCAGTTCTTC
CASSQGPQDYNEQFF
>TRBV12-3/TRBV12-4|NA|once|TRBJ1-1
TGTGCCATCAGTTTACCACAGATATTGAACACTGAAGCTTTCTTT
CAISLPQILNTEAFF
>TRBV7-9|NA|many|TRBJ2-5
TGTGCCAGCAGCTTACCGAACAGAGATGGGACCCAGTACTTC
CASSLPNRDGTQYF
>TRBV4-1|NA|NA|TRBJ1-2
TGCGCCAGCAGCCAAGAGGCGTTAGGTGGCTACACCTTC
CASSQEALGGYTF
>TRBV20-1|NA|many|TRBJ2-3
TGCAGTGCTGTGGGCCCAGGCCGTTACCCCGCAGATACGCAGTATTTT
CSAVGPGRYPADTQYF
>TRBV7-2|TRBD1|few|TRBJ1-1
TGTGCCAGCAGCTTAGCGACAGGGTTGAACACTGAAGCTTTCTTT
CASSLATGLNTEAFF
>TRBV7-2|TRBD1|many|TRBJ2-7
TGTGCCAGCAGCTTGGGACAGTACTACGAGCAGTACTTC
CASSLGQYYEQYF
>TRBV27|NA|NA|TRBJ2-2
TGTGCCAGCAGGTTAGGAGGGTTCAGGGAGCTGTTTTTT
CASRLGGFRELFF
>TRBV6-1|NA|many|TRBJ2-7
TGTGCCAGCACCCTAAGGATGTACTACGAGCAGTACTTC
CASTLRMYYEQYF
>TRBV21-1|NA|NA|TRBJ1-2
TGTGCCAGCAGCAGACCGGGGACGAAAAATGGCTACACCTTC
CASSRPGTKNGYTF
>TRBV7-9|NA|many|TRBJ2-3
TGTGCCAGCAGCCCCGCCCCCCGGAGCACAGATACGCAGTATTTT
CASSPAPRSTDTQYF
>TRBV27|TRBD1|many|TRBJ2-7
TGTGCCAGCAGTTTCATTGGACAGGATTACGAGCAGTACTTC
CASSFIGQDYEQYF
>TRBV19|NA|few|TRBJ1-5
TGTGCCAGTAAAGGGTATAGCAATCAGCCCCAGCATTTT
CASKGYSNQPQHF
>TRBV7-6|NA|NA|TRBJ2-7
TGTGCCCGCGGATCCGGCCCCGAGCAGTGCTTC
CARGSGPEQCF
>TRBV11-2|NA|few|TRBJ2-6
TGTGCCAGCAGCTTAAGTCCGCTGCCGGACTCTGGGGCCAACGTCCTGACTTTC
CASSLSPLPDSGANVLTF
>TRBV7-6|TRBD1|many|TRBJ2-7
TGTGCCAGCAGCCCCGGACAGGGGGCGGCCTACGAGCAGTACTTC
CASSPGQGAAYEQYF
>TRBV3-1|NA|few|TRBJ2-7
TGTGCCAGCAGCCAAGTCGGGACCGGCGAGCAGTACTTC
CASSQVGTGEQYF
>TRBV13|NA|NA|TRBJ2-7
TGTGCCAGCAGCAATCGGGGCCGTACCTACGAGCAGTACTTC
CASSNRGRTYEQYF
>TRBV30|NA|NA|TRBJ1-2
TGTGCCTGGAGTGCCGGGACAACCGATGGCTACACCTTC
CAWSAGTTDGYTF